This T cell receptor beta chain was profiled in a study of cytomegalovirus exposure and HLA in healthy donors. Notes on the study in general: Sequencing likely caused a cluster of highly shared sequence variants.

This CDR3 is 16 amino acids long. The germline V gene encodes CDR1 SGHTA and CDR2 FQGNSA. Trimming removed 4 bases at V and 8 bases at J, with 21 bases between. Regarding this clone: The antigen is undetermined.

Primers included in the PCR were 60 Vbeta and 13 Jbeta primers. Sequencing used immunoSEQ multiplex PCR; TCRdb keeps in-frame clones, though not all of them. This sample has over 50,000 clones, with about 80% found just once. Each donor's status was that of a healthy bone marrow donor. The V gene is TRBV7-2, the J gene TRBJ1-5, with D tentatively TRBD1 (6 bases). Sequencing used PBMCs. This TCR was sampled from a man aged 40-49 years in good health and CMV-seronegative. As DNA, the CDR3 is TGTGCCAGCAGCTCTTCTTCTACAGGGAATTGGGAGCCCCAGCATTTT. Its protein is CASSSSSTGNWEPQHF.